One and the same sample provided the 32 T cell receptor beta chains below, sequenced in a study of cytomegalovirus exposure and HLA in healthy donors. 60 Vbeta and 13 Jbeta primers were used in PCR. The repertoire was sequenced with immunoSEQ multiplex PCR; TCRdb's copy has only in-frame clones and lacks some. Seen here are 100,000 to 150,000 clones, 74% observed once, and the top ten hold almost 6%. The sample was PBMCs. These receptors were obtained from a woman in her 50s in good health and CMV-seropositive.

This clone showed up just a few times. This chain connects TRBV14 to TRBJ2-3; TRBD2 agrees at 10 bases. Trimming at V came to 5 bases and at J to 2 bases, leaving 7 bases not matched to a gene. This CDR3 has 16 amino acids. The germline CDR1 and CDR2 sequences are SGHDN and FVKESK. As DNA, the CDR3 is TGTGCCAGCAGCGACGAACTAGCGGGGCACACAGATACGCAGTATTTT. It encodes CASSDELAGHTDTQYF. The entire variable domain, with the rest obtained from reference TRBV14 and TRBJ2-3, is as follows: EAGVTQFPSHSVIEKGQTVTLRCDPISGHDNLYWYRRVMGKEIKFLLHFVKESKQDESGMPNNRFLAERTGGTYSTLKVQPAELEDSGVYFCASSDELAGHTDTQYFGPGTRLTVL.

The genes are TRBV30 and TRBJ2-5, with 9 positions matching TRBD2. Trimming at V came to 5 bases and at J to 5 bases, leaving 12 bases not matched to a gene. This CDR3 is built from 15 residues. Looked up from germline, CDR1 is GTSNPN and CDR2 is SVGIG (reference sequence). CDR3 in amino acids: CAWGRSGGSRETQYF. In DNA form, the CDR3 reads TGTGCCTGGGGGAGGAGCGGGGGGTCCAGGGAGACCCAGTACTTC.

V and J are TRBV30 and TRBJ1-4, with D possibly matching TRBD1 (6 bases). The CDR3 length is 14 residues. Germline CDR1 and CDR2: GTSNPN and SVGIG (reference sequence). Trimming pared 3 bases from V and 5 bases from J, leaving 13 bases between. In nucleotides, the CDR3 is TGTGCCTGGAGGTGGGGGGGCAGAAATGAAAAACTGTTTTTT. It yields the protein CAWRWGGRNEKLFF.

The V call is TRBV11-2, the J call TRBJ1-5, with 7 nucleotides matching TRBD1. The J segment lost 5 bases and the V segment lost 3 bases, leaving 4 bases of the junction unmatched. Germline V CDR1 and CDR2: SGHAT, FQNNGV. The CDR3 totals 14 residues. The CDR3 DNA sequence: TGTGCCAGCAGCTTGGGACAGTTGCATCAGCCCCAGCATTTT. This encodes CASSLGQLHQPQHF. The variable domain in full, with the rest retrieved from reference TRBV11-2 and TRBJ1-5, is EAGVAQSPRYKIIEKRQSVAFWCNPISGHATLYWYQQILGQGPKLLIQFQNNGVVDDSQLPKDRFSAERLKGVDSTLKIQPAKLEDSAVYLCASSLGQLHQPQHFGDGTRLSIL.

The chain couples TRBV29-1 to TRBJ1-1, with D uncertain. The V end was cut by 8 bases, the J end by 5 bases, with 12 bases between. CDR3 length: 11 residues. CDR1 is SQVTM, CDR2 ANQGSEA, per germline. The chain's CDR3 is CSPSERTEAFF. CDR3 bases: TGCAGCCCGAGCGAGAGGACTGAAGCTTTCTTT.

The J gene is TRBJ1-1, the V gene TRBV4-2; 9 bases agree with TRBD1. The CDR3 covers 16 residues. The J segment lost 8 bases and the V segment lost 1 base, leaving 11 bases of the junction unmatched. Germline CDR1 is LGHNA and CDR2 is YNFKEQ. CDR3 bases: TGTGCCAGCAGCCAAGGACAGGGGGGAGCAAGGAGGGAAGCTTTCTTT. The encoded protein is CASSQGQGGARREAFF.

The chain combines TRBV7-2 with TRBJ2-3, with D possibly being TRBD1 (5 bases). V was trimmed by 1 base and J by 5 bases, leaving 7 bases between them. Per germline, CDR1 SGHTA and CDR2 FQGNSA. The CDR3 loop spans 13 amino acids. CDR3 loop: CASSLGQGDTQYF. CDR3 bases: TGTGCCAGCAGCTTAGGTCAGGGAGATACGCAGTATTTT.

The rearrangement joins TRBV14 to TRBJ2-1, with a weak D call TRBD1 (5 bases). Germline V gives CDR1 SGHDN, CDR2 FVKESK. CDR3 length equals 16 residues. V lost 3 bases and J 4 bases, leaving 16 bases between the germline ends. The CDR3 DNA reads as TGTGCCAGCAGCCACTTAAAGGGGTCAGGATACAATGAGCAGTTCTTC. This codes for CASSHLKGSGYNEQFF.

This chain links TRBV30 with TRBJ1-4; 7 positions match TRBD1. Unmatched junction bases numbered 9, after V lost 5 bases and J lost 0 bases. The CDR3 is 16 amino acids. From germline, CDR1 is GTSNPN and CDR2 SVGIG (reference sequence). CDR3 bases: TGTGCCTGGCGCTCCAAAGGGACAGCAACTAATGAAAAACTGTTTTTT. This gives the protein CAWRSKGTATNEKLFF.

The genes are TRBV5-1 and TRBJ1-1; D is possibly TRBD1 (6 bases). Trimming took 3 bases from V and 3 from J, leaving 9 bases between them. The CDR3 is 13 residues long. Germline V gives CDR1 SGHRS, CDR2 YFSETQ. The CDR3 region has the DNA TGCGCCAGCAGCTCTCAGGGGTACACTGAAGCTTTCTTT. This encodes CASSSQGYTEAFF.

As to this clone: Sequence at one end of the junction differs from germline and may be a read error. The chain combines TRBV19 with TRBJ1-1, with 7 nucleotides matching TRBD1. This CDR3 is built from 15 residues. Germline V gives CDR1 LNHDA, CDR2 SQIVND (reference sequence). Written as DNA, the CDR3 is TGTGCCAGTAGGCCGAGAGGGGGACAGACATGCATTGAAACCTTT. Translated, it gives CASRPRGGQTCIETF.

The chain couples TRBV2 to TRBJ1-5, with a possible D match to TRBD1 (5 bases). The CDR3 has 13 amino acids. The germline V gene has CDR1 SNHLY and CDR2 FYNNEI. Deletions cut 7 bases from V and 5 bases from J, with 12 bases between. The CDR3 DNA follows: TGTGCCAGCAAGGGCGGGGGGGATCAGCCCCAGCATTTT. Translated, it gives CASKGGGDQPQHF. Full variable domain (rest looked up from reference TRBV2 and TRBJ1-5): EPEVTQTPSHQVTQMGQEVILRCVPISNHLYFYWYRQILGQKVEFLVSFYNNEISEKSEIFDDQFSVERPDGSNFTLKIRSTKLEDSAMYFCASKGGGDQPQHFGDGTRLSIL.

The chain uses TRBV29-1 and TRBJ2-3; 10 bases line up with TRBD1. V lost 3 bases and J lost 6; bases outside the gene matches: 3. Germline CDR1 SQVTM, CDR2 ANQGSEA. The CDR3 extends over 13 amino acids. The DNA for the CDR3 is TGCAGCGTTGACGGGACAGGGGTCGATACGCAGTATTTT. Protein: CSVDGTGVDTQYF.

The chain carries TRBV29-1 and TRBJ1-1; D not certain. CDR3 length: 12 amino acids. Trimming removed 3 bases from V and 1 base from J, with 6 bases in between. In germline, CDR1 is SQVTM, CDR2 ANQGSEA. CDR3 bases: TGCAGCGTTGAGTCCGGGAACACTGAAGCTTTCTTT. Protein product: CSVESGNTEAFF.

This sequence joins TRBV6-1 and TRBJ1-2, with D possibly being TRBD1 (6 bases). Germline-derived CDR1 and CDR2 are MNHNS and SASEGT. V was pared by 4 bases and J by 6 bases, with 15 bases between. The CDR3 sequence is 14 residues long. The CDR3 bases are TGTGCCAGCAGTGCCATCGAGGGGGGGAATGGCTACACCTTC. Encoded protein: CASSAIEGGNGYTF.

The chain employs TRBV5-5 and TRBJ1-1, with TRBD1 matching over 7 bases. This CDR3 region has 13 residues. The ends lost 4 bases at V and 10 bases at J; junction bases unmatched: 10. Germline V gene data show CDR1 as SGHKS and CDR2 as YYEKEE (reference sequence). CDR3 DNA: TGTGCCAGCAGCCTGGAGGGACAGATCGCAGCTTTCTTT. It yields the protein CASSLEGQIAAFF.

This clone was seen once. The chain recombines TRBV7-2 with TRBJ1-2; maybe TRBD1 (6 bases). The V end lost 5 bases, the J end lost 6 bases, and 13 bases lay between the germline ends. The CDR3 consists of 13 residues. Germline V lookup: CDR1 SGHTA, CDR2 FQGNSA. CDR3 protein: CASSPDRTDGYTF. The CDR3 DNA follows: TGTGCCAGCAGCCCCGACCGGACAGATGGCTACACCTTC.

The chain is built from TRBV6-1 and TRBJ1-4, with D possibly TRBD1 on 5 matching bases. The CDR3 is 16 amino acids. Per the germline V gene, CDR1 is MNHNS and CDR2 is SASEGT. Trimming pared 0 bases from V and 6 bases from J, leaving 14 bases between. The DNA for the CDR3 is TGTGCCAGCAGTGAAGCGCCGGGCGCGGGGGATGAAAAACTGTTTTTT. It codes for CASSEAPGAGDEKLFF.

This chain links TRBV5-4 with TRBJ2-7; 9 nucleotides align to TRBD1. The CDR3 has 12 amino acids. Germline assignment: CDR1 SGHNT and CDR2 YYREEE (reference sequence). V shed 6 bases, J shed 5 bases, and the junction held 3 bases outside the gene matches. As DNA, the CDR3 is TGTGCCAGCACGGACAGGGGAGACGAGCAGTACTTC. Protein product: CASTDRGDEQYF.

As DNA, the CDR3 is TGCAGCGTTGGATGGAGGTCGAAAGGAGAGACCCAGTACTTC. Amino acids: CSVGWRSKGETQYF. The rearrangement joins TRBV29-1 to TRBJ2-5; D is possibly TRBD2 (5 bases). The CDR3 extends over 14 amino acids. Trimming removed 4 bases from V and 4 bases from J, with 16 bases in between. Germline V gene data show CDR1 as SQVTM and CDR2 as ANQGSEA.

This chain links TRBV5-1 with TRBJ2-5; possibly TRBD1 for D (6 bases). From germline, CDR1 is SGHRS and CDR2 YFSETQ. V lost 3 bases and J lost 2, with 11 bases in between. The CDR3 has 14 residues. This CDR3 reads CASSSEQGQETQYF. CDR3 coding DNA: TGCGCCAGCAGCTCCGAACAGGGTCAAGAGACCCAGTACTTC.

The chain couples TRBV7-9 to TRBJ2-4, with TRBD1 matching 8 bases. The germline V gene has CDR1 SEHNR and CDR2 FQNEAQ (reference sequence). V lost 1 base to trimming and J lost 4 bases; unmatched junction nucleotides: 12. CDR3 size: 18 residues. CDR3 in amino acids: CASSLGDFTGGSKNIQYF. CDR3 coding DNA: TGTGCCAGCAGCTTAGGCGATTTTACAGGGGGGTCAAAAAACATTCAGTACTTC.

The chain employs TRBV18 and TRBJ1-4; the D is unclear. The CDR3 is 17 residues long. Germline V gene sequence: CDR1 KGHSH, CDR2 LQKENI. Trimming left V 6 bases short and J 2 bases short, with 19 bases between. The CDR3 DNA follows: TGTGCCAGCTCCCCCGGCGGATCGGCGAGGACTAATGAAAAACTGTTTTTT. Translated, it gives CASSPGGSARTNEKLFF.

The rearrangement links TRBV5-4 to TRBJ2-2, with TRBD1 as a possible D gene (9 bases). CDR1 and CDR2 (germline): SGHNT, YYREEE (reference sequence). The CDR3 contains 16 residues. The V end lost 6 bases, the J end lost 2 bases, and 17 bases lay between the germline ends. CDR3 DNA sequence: TGTGCCAGCAACGGGGGGGGACAGGGAAACACCGGGGAGCTGTTTTTT. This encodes CASNGGGQGNTGELFF. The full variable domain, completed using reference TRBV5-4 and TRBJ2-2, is ETGVTQSPTHLIKTRGQQVTLRCSSQSGHNTVSWYQQALGQGPQFIFQYYREEENGRGNFPPRFSGLQFPNYSSELNVNALELDDSALYLCASNGGGQGNTGELFFGEGSRLTVL.

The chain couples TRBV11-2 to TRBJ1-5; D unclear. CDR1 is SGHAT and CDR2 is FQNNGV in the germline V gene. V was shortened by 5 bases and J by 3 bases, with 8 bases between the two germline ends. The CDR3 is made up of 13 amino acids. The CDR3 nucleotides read TGTGCCAGCAGCCCCGGGATCAATCAGCCCCAGCATTTT. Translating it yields CASSPGINQPQHF.

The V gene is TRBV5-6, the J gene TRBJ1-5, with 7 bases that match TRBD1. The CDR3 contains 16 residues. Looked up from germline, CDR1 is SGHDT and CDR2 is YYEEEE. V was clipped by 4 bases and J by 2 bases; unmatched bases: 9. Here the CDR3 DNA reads TGTGCCAGCAGCCCCCGAGGGGGCCGGGGCAATCAGCCCCAGCATTTT. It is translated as CASSPRGGRGNQPQHF.

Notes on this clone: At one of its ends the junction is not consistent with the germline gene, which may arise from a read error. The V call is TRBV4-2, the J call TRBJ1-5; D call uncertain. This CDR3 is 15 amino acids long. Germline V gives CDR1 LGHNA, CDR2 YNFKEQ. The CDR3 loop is CPSSQRLSSNQPQHF. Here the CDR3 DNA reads TGTCCCAGCAGCCAGAGACTTTCTAGCAATCAGCCCCAGCATTTT.

Here the CDR3 DNA reads TGTGCCTGGAGTTCGACTAGCGGGCGCTCCTACGAGCAGTACTTC. It translates to CAWSSTSGRSYEQYF. The chain employs TRBV30 and TRBJ2-5; 10 bases agree with TRBD2. The J call is uncertain, as TRBJ2-7 better fits the DNA end. Germline CDR1 reads GTSNPN; CDR2 reads SVGIG (reference sequence). The CDR3 runs 15 residues.

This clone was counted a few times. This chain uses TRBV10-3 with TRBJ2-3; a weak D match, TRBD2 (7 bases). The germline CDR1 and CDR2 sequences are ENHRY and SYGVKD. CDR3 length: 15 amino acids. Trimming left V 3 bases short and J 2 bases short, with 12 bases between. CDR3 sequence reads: CAISERGALTDTQYF. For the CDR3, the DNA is TGTGCCATCAGTGAACGGGGGGCACTCACAGATACGCAGTATTTT.

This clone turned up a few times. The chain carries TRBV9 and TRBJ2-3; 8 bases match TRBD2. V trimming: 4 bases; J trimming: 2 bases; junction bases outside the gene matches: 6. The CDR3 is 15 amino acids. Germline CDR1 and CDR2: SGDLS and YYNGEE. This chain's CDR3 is CASSYTGGLTDTQYF. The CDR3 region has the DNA TGTGCCAGCAGCTATACGGGGGGGCTCACAGATACGCAGTATTTT.

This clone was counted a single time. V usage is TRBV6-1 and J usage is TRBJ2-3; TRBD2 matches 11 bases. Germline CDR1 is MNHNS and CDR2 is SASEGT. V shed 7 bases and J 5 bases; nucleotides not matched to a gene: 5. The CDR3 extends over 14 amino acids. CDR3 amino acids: CASTPGTSGDTQYF. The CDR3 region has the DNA TGTGCCAGCACCCCCGGGACTAGCGGAGATACGCAGTATTTT.

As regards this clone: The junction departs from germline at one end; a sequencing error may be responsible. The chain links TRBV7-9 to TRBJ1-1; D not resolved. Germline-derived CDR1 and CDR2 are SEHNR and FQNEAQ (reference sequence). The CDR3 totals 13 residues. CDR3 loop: CSSSLYIGTEAFF. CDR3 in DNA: TGTTCCAGCAGCTTATACATTGGCACTGAAGCTTTCTTT.